The 28 T cell receptor beta chains below come from one sample, sequenced in a study of beta chain features in type 1 diabetes. Sequenced material consisted of expressed TCRB transcripts (all of the isolated RNA was reverse transcribed). Method: immunoSEQ multiplex PCR; TCRdb's copy keeps in-frame clones and lacks some. The table records 110,000 or so clones, 30% to 40% of them present only once. Sequencing used stem cell memory CD4+ T cells from blood. The receptors derive from a woman between 18 and 29 years old in good health.

The V call is TRBV18, the J call TRBJ2-1, with TRBD2 as a possible D gene (5 bases). V lost 2 bases to trimming and J lost 0 bases, with 11 bases between them. Germline lookup yields CDR1 KGHSH and CDR2 LQKENI. The CDR3 extends over 16 amino acids. The CDR3 region has the DNA TGTGCCAGCTCACCAAAGCGGACGTCCTCCTACAATGAGCAGTTCTTC. This encodes CASSPKRTSSYNEQFF.

This clone was seen a handful of times. The V call is TRBV7-2, the J call TRBJ2-6; the match to TRBD1 covers 7 bases. Losses at the gene ends were 11 bases for V and 0 bases for J; bases not matched to a gene: 4. This CDR3 region has 14 residues. Germline V CDR1 and CDR2: SGHTA, FQGNSA. CDR3 nucleotide sequence: TGTGCCGGTCAGGGGGTCTCTGGGGCCAACGTCCTGACTTTC. Translating gives CAGQGVSGANVLTF.

This rearrangement joins TRBV4-3 to TRBJ2-1, with 7 bases matching TRBD2. Germline values: CDR1 LGHNA, CDR2 YSLEER. The CDR3 has 18 residues. V lost 0 bases to trimming and J lost 0 bases; unmatched junction nucleotides: 8. CDR3 DNA: TGCGCCAGCAGCCAAGATTGGGTAGCGGGCAGCTCCTACAATGAGCAGTTCTTC. This codes for CASSQDWVAGSSYNEQFF.

This clone occurred a few times. V usage is TRBV6-6 and J usage is TRBJ2-3; D gene uncertain. This CDR3 comprises 11 residues. CDR1 is MNHNY and CDR2 is SVGAGI in the germline V gene (reference sequence). V shed 2 bases and J shed 11 bases, with 8 bases lying between them. This chain's CDR3 is CASSYGRLQYF. The CDR3 DNA is TGTGCCAGCAGTTACGGTAGACTGCAGTATTTT.

V is TRBV28 and J is TRBJ1-3; D is uncertain. V shed 1 base and J shed 5 bases, with 18 bases lying between them. This CDR3 has 17 residues. The V gene's germline CDR1 is MDHEN and CDR2 SYDVKM. CDR3 sequence: CASSLSTIVSRRNTIYF. In nucleotides, the CDR3 is TGTGCCAGCAGTTTATCGACAATTGTTAGTCGGAGAAACACCATATATTTT.

This chain uses TRBV4-2 with TRBJ2-1; 9 bases are shared with TRBD1. This CDR3 is 15 amino acids long. The germline V gene encodes CDR1 LGHNA and CDR2 YNFKEQ. V shed 3 bases, J shed 6 bases, and the junction held 6 bases outside the gene matches. CDR3 DNA: TGTGCCAGCAGCCAGCCGGGACAGGGTGCCAATGAGCAGTTCTTC. Its translation is CASSQPGQGANEQFF.

This clone was recorded a few times. The J gene is TRBJ2-7, the V gene TRBV4-1; perhaps TRBD2 as D (5 bases). The germline V gene encodes CDR1 MGHRA and CDR2 YSYEKL. The CDR3 is made up of 15 amino acids. The germline V and J ends were trimmed by 6 bases and 2 bases, with 17 bases remaining between them. The CDR3 DNA reads TGCGCCAGCAGTCTTCGCGGAGGTCGGCCCTACGAGCAGTACTTC. Translated, it gives CASSLRGGRPYEQYF.

In its sample, this clone was seen a few times. V is TRBV7-2 and J is TRBJ2-5; D is unresolved. Trimming stripped 3 bases from V and 2 bases from J, with 13 bases between. Germline CDR1 reads SGHTA; CDR2 reads FQGNSA. The CDR3 consists of 15 residues. The CDR3 reads CASSFRGYSQETQYF. In nucleotides, the CDR3 is TGTGCCAGCAGCTTTCGAGGCTACTCACAAGAGACCCAGTACTTC.

This clone was counted a few times. This sequence joins TRBV27 and TRBJ1-1, with 9 bases matching TRBD1. The CDR3 has 13 residues. The V and J ends lost 5 bases and 12 bases, in that order; junction bases with no gene match: 10. Germline CDR1 reads MNHEY; CDR2 reads SMNVEV (reference sequence). The CDR3 sequence is CASSHPGQGKTFF. The CDR3 region has the DNA TGTGCCAGCAGTCACCCGGGACAGGGTAAAACTTTCTTT.

This clone has only one observation. The CDR3 bases are TGTGCCAGCAGTTTATATCCCGGGACAGGGGGCGTGAAAGGGGTTGGCTACACCTTC. Encoded protein: CASSLYPGTGGVKGVGYTF. J is TRBJ1-2 and V is TRBV27; 12 nucleotides agree with TRBD1. V lost 1 base and J lost 7; bases outside the gene matches: 16. This CDR3 is built from 19 residues. Per germline, CDR1 MNHEY and CDR2 SMNVEV (reference sequence).

The rearrangement joins TRBV9 to TRBJ2-1; 14 positions match TRBD2. The CDR3 runs 18 residues. Per the germline V gene, CDR1 is SGDLS and CDR2 is YYNGEE. J was trimmed by 0 bases and V by 4 bases; bases with no gene match: 6. CDR3 loop: CASSIGTSGSPSYNEQFF. For the CDR3, the DNA is TGTGCCAGCAGCATAGGGACTAGCGGGAGTCCCTCCTACAATGAGCAGTTCTTC.

This clone showed up just a few times. V usage is TRBV28 and J usage is TRBJ2-7; possibly TRBD2 for D (6 bases). V was clipped by 4 bases and J by 8 bases, with 12 bases between them. CDR3 length equals 12 residues. Germline V gene lookup returns CDR1 MDHEN and CDR2 SYDVKM. CDR3 nucleotides: TGTGCCAGCAGTTCGACTAGTCGCAAGCAGTACTTC. Its translation: CASSSTSRKQYF.

The chain employs TRBV6-5 and TRBJ1-5; TRBD1 matches at 11 bases. Germline lookup yields CDR1 MNHEY and CDR2 SVGAGI. The CDR3 sequence is 15 residues long. After removal of 6 bases from V and 5 bases from J, the junction contained 6 bases not matched to a gene. The CDR3 reads CASRRDRGSDQPQHF. The CDR3 DNA sequence: TGTGCCAGCAGACGGGACAGGGGGTCGGATCAGCCCCAGCATTTT.

This clone was counted between two and nine times. This chain links TRBV2 with TRBJ2-7; 9 bases align to TRBD2. Germline loops: CDR1 SNHLY, CDR2 FYNNEI. The trim removed 0 bases at V and 1 base at J, leaving 4 bases unmatched. The CDR3 consists of 16 residues. The CDR3 nucleotides are TGTGCCAGCAGTGAAGCGCCAGCGGGAGGTTCCTACGAGCAGTACTTC. Its protein product is CASSEAPAGGSYEQYF.

The J gene is TRBJ2-7, the V gene TRBV6-1; 9 positions match TRBD2. The V and J ends lost 6 bases and 7 bases, in that order; junction bases with no gene match: 4. This CDR3 spans 12 amino acids. The germline gives CDR1 MNHNS, CDR2 SASEGT. DNA for the CDR3: TGTGCCAGCAGCTCGGGACTAGCAGAGCAGTACTTC. It yields the protein CASSSGLAEQYF.

This clone was recorded a few times. This rearrangement joins TRBV2 to TRBJ2-2, with D unresolved. V dropped 4 bases and J dropped 4 bases, with 7 bases sitting between them. Germline CDR1 reads SNHLY; CDR2 reads FYNNEI. This CDR3 has 13 amino acids. CDR3 protein: CASSVLFTGELFF. The CDR3 DNA reads as TGTGCCAGCAGTGTTCTCTTCACCGGGGAGCTGTTTTTT.

This clone showed up just a few times. The chain combines TRBV6-1 with TRBJ2-3; D is possibly TRBD2 (6 bases). The CDR3 extends over 16 amino acids. V lost 2 bases to trimming and J lost 5 bases, with 17 bases between them. CDR1 is MNHNS, CDR2 SASEGT, per germline. CDR3: CASSERVSGEGDTQYF. CDR3 DNA: TGTGCCAGCAGTGAACGGGTTAGCGGAGAGGGAGATACGCAGTATTTT.

DNA of the CDR3: TGTGCCAGCAGCCTGGGACTAGCGGGAGTCCTTACCGGGGAGCTGTTTTTT. Its protein is CASSLGLAGVLTGELFF. The rearrangement joins TRBV11-1 to TRBJ2-2, with TRBD2 matching 14 bases. Germline V gives CDR1 SGHAT, CDR2 FQDESV (reference sequence). The CDR3 extends over 17 amino acids. V trimming: 5 bases; J trimming: 5 bases; junction bases outside the gene matches: 7.

The sample holds a few counts of this clone. This chain links TRBV9 with TRBJ1-1; 7 positions match TRBD1. Germline V CDR1 and CDR2: SGDLS, YYNGEE. The CDR3 sequence is 14 residues long. Losses at the gene ends were 2 bases for V and 5 bases for J; bases not matched to a gene: 6. The CDR3 reads CASSVVGRGTEAFF. CDR3 coding DNA: TGTGCCAGCAGCGTGGTAGGCAGGGGGACTGAAGCTTTCTTT.

The rearrangement joins TRBV29-1 to TRBJ1-3, with a weak D call TRBD1 (5 bases). This CDR3 spans 13 amino acids. Per the germline V gene, CDR1 is SQVTM and CDR2 is ANQGSEA. The V end was cut by 4 bases, the J end by 0 bases, with 7 bases between. CDR3 sequence: CSVGQFSGNTIYF. The CDR3 DNA follows: TGCAGCGTTGGACAGTTCTCTGGAAACACCATATATTTT.

The J gene is TRBJ2-7, the V gene TRBV6-5; D is possibly TRBD2 (5 bases). Looked up from germline, CDR1 is MNHEY and CDR2 is SVGAGI. Trimming removed 2 bases from V and 3 bases from J, with 8 bases in between. The length of the CDR3 is 13 residues. The CDR3, as DNA: TGTGCCAGCAGTTACCTCCGGGGCTACGAGCAGTACTTC. Translating gives CASSYLRGYEQYF.

This chain links TRBV30 with TRBJ2-1; D is unresolved. This CDR3 comprises 12 residues. Germline assignment: CDR1 GTSNPN and CDR2 SVGIG (reference sequence). The ends were cut back, 2 bases at V and 3 bases at J, with 5 bases in the middle. DNA of the CDR3: TGTGCCTGGAGTTCTAACTACAATGAGCAGTTCTTC. Protein sequence: CAWSSNYNEQFF.

This clone was counted between two and nine times. The chain recombines TRBV4-3 with TRBJ1-1; 8 bases align to TRBD1. CDR1 and CDR2 (germline): LGHNA, YSLEER. Unmatched junction bases numbered 2, after V lost 5 bases and J lost 3 bases. This CDR3 is built from 13 residues. The CDR3 nucleotides read TGCGCCAGCAGCAGGACAGGGTACACTGAAGCTTTCTTT. Amino acid sequence: CASSRTGYTEAFF.

This clone was found a few times. CDR3: CAISESGGYGYTF. Here the CDR3 DNA reads TGTGCCATCAGTGAGTCAGGGGGCTATGGCTACACCTTC. The genes are TRBV10-3 and TRBJ1-2; a possible D gene is TRBD1 (6 bases). V was trimmed by 0 bases and J by 4 bases, leaving 6 bases between them. The length of the CDR3 is 13 residues. CDR1 ENHRY and CDR2 SYGVKD come from the germline V gene.

This chain joins TRBV5-5 and TRBJ1-5; possible D gene TRBD1, 5 bases. Germline loops: CDR1 SGHKS, CDR2 YYEKEE (reference sequence). The CDR3 runs to 15 residues. V dropped 2 bases and J dropped 4 bases, with 13 bases sitting between them. CDR3 nucleotide sequence: TGTGCCAGCAGCTTTATGGAGGGGCCTAATCAGCCCCAGCATTTT. It yields the protein CASSFMEGPNQPQHF. Supplemented by reference TRBV5-5 and TRBJ1-5, the full variable domain reads DAGVTQSPTHLIKTRGQQVTLRCSPISGHKSVSWYQQVLGQGPQFIFQYYEKEERGRGNFPDRFSARQFPNYSSELNVNALLLGDSALYLCASSFMEGPNQPQHFGDGTRLSIL.

This chain connects TRBV10-3 to TRBJ2-7, with 8 bases identical to TRBD1. The junction had 1 base not matched to a gene; V was cut back by 4 bases and J by 5 bases. The length of the CDR3 is 12 residues. Germline loops: CDR1 ENHRY, CDR2 SYGVKD. In DNA form, the CDR3 reads TGTGCCATCAGTGGGACAGGGAACGAGCAGTACTTC. It codes for CAISGTGNEQYF.

The chain combines TRBV6-1 with TRBJ2-7; 9 bases map to TRBD1. V gave up 8 bases and J gave up 2 bases; unmatched junction bases: 7. The CDR3 spans 14 residues. Germline V gene sequence: CDR1 MNHNS, CDR2 SASEGT. Here the CDR3 DNA reads TGTGCCAGCGGGGACAGGGTTGTCCCCTACGAGCAGTACTTC. The encoded protein is CASGDRVVPYEQYF.

This clone occurred a few times. The chain combines TRBV5-4 with TRBJ1-2; perhaps TRBD1 as D (5 bases). Trimming removed 0 bases from V and 8 bases from J, with 11 bases in between. Germline CDR1 reads SGHNT; CDR2 reads YYREEE (reference sequence). The CDR3 is made up of 13 amino acids. As DNA, the CDR3 is TGTGCCAGCAGCTTGGGGACAACGCGCGGCTACACCTTC. Translating it yields CASSLGTTRGYTF.